These 3 T cell receptor beta chains came from one sample sequenced in a study of blood T cell repertoires in COVID-19. Sequencing used immunoSEQ multiplex PCR; TCRdb keeps in-frame clones, though not all of them. The data contain 300,000 or so clones, roughly 90% of them singletons. Sequencing was carried out using peripheral blood. These receptors were collected from a man younger than 30 who had recovered from COVID-19.

This clone was seen more than once but under ten times. The V call is TRBV9, the J call TRBJ2-1, with D possibly TRBD2 on 5 matching bases. CDR1 and CDR2 (germline): SGDLS, YYNGEE. V shed 4 bases and J shed 7 bases, with 18 bases lying between them. The CDR3 covers 15 residues. CDR3 bases: TGTGCCAGCAGCCTCCACCCCGGGGATTGGAATGAGCAGTTCTTC. Its translation: CASSLHPGDWNEQFF.

The V and J genes are TRBV3-1 (or the pseudogene TRBV3-2) and TRBJ2-1; TRBD2 agrees at 9 bases. This CDR3 region has 15 residues. The V segment lost 3 bases and the J segment 4 bases; nucleotides outside the gene matches: 4. The germline V gene has CDR1 LGHDT and CDR2 YNNKEL (reference sequence). The CDR3 region has the DNA TGTGCCAGCAGCCAGGATAGCGGGAGATACAATGAGCAGTTCTTC. Protein: CASSQDSGRYNEQFF.

The gene calls are TRBV7-9 and TRBJ1-6; no clear D. Looked up from germline, CDR1 is SEHNR and CDR2 is FQNEAQ (reference sequence). The CDR3 has 12 residues. Trimming left V 3 bases short and J 12 bases short, with 9 bases between. CDR3 coding DNA: TGTGCCAGCAGCTTCCAGGAACTACCCCTCCACTTT. Encoded protein: CASSFQELPLHF.